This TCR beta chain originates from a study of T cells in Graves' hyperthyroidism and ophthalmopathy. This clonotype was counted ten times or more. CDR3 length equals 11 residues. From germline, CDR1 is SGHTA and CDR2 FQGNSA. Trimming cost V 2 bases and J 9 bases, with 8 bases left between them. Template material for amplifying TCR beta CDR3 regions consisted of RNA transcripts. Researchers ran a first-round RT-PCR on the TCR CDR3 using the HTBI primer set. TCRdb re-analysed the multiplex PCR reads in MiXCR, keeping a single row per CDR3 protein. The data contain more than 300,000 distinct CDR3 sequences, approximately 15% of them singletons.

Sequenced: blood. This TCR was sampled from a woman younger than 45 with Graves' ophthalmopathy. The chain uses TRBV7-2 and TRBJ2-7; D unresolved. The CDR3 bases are TGTGCCAGCAGCTTAAATAGCCGGCAGTACTTC. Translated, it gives CASSLNSRQYF. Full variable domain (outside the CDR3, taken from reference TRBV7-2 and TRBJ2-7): GAGVSQSPSNKVTEKGKDVELRCDPISGHTALYWYRQSLGQGLEFLIYFQGNSAPDKSGLPSDRFSAERTGGSVSTLTIQRTQQEDSAVYLCASSLNSRQYFGPGTRLTVT.